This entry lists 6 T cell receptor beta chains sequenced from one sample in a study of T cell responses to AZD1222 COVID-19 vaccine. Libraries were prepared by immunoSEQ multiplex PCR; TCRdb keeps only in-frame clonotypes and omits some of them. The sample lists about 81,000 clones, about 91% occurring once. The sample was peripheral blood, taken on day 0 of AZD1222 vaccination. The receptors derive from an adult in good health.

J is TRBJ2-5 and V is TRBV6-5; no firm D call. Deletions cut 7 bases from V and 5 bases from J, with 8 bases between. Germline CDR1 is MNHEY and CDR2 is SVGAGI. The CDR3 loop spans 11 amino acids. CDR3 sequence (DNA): TGTGCCAGCACCCAAGGGGAGACCCAGTACTTC. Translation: CASTQGETQYF.

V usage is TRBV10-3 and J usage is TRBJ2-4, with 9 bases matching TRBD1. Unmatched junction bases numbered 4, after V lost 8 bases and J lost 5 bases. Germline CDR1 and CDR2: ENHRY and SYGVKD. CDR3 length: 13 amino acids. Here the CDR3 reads CAIGQGLENIQYF. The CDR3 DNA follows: TGTGCCATCGGACAGGGGCTGGAAAACATTCAGTACTTC.

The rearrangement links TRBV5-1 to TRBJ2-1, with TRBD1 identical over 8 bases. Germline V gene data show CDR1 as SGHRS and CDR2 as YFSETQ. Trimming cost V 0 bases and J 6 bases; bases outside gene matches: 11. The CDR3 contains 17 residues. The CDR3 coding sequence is TGCGCCAGCAGCTTGGGAACAGGGGGTAAGGCACTCAATGAGCAGTTCTTC. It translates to CASSLGTGGKALNEQFF.

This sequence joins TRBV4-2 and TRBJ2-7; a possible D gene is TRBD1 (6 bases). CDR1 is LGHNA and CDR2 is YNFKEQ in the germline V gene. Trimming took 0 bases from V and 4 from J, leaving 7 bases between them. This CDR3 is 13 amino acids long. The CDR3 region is CASSQEQGYEQYF. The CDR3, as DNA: TGTGCCAGCAGCCAAGAGCAGGGGTACGAGCAGTACTTC.

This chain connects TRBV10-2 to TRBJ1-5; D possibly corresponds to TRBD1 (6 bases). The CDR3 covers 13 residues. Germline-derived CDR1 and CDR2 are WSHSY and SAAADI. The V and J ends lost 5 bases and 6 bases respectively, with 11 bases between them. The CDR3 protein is CASSTGWGQPQHF. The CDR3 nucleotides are TGCGCCAGCAGTACAGGGTGGGGTCAGCCCCAGCATTTT.

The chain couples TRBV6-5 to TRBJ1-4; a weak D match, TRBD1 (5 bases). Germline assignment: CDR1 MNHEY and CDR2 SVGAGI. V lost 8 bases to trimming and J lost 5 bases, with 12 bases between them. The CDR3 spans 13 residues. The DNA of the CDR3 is TGTGCCAGCGGGACGGTCCCGAATGAAAAACTGTTTTTT. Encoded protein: CASGTVPNEKLFF.